This T cell receptor (beta chain) comes out of a study of cytomegalovirus exposure and HLA in healthy donors. After removal of 4 bases from V and 4 bases from J, the junction contained 8 bases not matched to a gene. In germline, CDR1 is SEHNR, CDR2 FQNEAQ (reference sequence). The CDR3 spans 16 residues. PCR employed 60 Vbeta and 13 Jbeta primers. The repertoire was sequenced with immunoSEQ multiplex PCR; TCRdb's copy has only in-frame clones and lacks some. Here the sample table reports about 130,000 clones. General observations from the study: Previously analyzed data showed that most TCR beta V segments were productive at a frequency of about 87% or about 30%.

Comments on this clone: Antigen specificity is unknown.

This chain links TRBV7-9 with TRBJ2-2; 8 positions agree with TRBD1. Sequenced material: PBMCs. The receptor's source is a man between 18 and 35 years old in good health and CMV-seronegative. The CDR3 DNA follows: TGTGCCAGCAGCTCCCTCGGCAGGGGGCCCACCGGGGAGCTGTTTTTT. It encodes CASSSLGRGPTGELFF.